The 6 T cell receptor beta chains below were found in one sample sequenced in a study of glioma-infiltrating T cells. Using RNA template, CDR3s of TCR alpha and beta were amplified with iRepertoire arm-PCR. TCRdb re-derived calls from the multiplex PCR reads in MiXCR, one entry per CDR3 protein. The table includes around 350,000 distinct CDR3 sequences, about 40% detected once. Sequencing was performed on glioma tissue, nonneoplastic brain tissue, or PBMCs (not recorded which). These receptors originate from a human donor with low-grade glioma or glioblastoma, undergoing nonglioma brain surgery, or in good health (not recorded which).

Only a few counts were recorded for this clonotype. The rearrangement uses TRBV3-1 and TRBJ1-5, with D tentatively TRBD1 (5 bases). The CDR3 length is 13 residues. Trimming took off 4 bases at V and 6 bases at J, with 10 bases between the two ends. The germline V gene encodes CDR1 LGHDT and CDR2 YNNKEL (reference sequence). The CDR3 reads CASSPDIGQPQHF. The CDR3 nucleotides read TGTGCCAGCAGCCCGGACATCGGTCAGCCCCAGCATTTT. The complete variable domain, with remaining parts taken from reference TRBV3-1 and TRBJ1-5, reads DTAVSQTPKYLVTQMGNDKSIKCEQNLGHDTMYWYKQDSKKFLKIMFSYNNKELIINETVPNRFSPKSPDKAHLNLHINSLELGDSAVYFCASSPDIGQPQHFGDGTRLSIL.

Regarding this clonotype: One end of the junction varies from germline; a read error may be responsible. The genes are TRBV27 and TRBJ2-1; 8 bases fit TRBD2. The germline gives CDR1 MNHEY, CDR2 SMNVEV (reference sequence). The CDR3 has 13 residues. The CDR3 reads CARSPNRGGEQFF. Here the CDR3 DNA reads TGTGCCCGCAGTCCTAATCGGGGGGGTGAGCAGTTCTTC.

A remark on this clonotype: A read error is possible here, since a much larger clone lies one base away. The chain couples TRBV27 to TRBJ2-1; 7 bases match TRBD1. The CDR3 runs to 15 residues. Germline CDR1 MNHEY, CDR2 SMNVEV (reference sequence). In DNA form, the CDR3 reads TGTGCCAGCACCCGGACAGGTTCCTCCTACAATGAGAAGTTCTTC. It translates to CASTRTGSSYNEKFF.

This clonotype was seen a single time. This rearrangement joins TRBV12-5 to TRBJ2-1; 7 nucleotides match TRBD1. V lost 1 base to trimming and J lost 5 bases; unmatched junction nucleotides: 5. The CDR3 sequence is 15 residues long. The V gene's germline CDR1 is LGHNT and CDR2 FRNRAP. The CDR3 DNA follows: TGTGCTAGTGGTTTGGGGGACAGTAGAAACAATGAGCAGTTCTTC. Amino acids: CASGLGDSRNNEQFF.

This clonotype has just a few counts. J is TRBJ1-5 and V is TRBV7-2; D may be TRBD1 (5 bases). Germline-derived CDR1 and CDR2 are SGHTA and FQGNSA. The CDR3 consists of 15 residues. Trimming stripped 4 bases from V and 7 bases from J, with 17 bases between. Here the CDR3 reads CASSSEFGGGQPQHF. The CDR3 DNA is TGTGCCAGCAGCTCCGAATTTGGGGGTGGCCAGCCCCAGCATTTT. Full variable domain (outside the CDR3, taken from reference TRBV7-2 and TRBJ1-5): GAGVSQSPSNKVTEKGKDVELRCDPISGHTALYWYRQSLGQGLEFLIYFQGNSAPDKSGLPSDRFSAERTGGSVSTLTIQRTQQEDSAVYLCASSSEFGGGQPQHFGDGTRLSIL.

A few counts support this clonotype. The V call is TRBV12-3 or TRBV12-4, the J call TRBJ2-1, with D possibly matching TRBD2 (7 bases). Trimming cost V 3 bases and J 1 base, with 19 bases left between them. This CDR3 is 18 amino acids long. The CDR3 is CASSFTLGGGTSYNEQFF. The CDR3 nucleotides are TGTGCCAGCAGTTTTACTTTAGGGGGAGGGACGTCCTACAATGAGCAGTTCTTC.